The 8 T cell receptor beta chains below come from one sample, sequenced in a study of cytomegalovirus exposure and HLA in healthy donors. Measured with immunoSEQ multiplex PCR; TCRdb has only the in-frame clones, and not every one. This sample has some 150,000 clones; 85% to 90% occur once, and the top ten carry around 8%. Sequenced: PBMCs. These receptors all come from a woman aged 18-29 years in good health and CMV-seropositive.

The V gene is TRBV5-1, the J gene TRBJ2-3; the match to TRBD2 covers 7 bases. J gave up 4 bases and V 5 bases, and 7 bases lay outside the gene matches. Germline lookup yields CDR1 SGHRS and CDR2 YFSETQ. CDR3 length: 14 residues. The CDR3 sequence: CASRGERDPDTQYF. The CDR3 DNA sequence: TGCGCCAGCAGGGGGGAGCGGGATCCAGATACGCAGTATTTT.

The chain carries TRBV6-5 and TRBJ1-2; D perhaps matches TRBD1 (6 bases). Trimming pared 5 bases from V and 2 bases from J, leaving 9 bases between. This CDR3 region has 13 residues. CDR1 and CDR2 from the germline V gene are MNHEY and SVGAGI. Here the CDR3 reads CASSNRVNYGYTF. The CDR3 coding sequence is TGTGCCAGCAGTAACAGGGTAAACTATGGCTACACCTTC.

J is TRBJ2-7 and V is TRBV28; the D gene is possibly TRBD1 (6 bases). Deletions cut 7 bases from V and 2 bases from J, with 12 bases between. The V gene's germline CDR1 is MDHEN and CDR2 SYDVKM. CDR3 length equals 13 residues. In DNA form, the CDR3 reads TGTGCCAGCACCCCAGGGGCCCCCTACGAGCAGTACTTC. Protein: CASTPGAPYEQYF.

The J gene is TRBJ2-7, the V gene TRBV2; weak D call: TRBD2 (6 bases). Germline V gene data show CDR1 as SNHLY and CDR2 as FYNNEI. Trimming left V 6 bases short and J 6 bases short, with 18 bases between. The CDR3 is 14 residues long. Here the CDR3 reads CASRTRVLSREQYF. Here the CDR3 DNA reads TGTGCCAGCAGGACTAGGGTCCTCTCGCGCGAGCAGTACTTC.

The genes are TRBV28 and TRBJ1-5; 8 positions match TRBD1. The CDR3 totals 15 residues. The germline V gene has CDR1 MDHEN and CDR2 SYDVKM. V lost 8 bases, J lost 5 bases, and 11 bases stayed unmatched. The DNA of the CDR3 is TGTGCCAGCCAACTAGCCTGGACAGGGTATCAGCCCCAGCATTTT. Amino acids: CASQLAWTGYQPQHF.

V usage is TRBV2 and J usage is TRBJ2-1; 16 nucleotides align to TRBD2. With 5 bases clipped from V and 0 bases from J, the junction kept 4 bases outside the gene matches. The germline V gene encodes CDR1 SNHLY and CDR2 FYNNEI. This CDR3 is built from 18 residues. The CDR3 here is CASSPGTSGGASYNEQFF. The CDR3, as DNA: TGTGCCAGCAGTCCCGGGACTAGCGGGGGGGCCTCCTACAATGAGCAGTTCTTC.

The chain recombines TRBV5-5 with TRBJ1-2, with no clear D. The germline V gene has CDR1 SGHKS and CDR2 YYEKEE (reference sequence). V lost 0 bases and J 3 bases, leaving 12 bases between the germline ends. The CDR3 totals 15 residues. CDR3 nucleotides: TGTGCCAGCAGCTTGGGGCGGGTTTTAGACTATGGCTACACCTTC. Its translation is CASSLGRVLDYGYTF.

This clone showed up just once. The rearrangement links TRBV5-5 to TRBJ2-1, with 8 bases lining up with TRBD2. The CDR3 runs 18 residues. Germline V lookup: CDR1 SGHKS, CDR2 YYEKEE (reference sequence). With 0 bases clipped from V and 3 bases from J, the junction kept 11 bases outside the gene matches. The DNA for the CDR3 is TGTGCCAGCAGCTTGGCCCTCTCGTCGGGGGGGTACTACAATGAGCAGTTCTTC. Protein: CASSLALSSGGYYNEQFF.